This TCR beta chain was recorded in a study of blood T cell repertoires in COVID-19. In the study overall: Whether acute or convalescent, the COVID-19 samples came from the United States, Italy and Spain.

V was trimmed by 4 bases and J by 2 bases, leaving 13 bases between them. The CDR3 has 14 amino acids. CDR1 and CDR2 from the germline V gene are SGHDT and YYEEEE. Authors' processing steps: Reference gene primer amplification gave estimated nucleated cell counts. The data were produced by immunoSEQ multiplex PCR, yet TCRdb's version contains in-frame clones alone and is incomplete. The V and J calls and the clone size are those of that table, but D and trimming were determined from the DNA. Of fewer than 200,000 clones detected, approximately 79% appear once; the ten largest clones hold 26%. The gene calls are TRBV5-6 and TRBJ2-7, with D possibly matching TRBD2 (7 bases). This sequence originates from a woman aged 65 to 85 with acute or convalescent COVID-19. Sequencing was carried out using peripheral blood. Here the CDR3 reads CASSGGGLAYEQYF. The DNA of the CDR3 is TGTGCCAGCAGCGGGGGCGGACTAGCCTACGAGCAGTACTTC.